Shown below are 24 T cell receptor beta chains from a single sample sequenced in a study of T cells expressing NK-cell markers (dated by TCRdb to 2020 to 2021). Library creation used 5' RACE. TCRdb shows the sequencer as Illumina HiSeq 2000. One entry per CDR3 protein sequence results from the TCRdb reprocessing of the reads, with DNA left out. The table kept for this sample lists under 500,000 distinct CDR3 sequences. Roughly 8% of the sample lies in the top ten. The sequencing sample was made of blood T cells: a sorted CD56 or NKG2C T cell subset, CD4+ or CD8+ T cells, or bulk PBMC T cells (not recorded which). The receptor source for this set is a woman aged 18-70 years in good health.

This sequence joins TRBV5-1 and TRBJ1-1; the D gene TCRdb calls, TRBD1, cannot be checked with no DNA. This CDR3 is built from 14 residues. Germline V CDR1 and CDR2: SGHRS, YFSETQ. This chain's CDR3 is CASSFGGWNTEAFF.

The V call is TRBV5-1, the J call TRBJ1-6; TCRdb names TRBD1, which stays unverified in the absence of DNA. Germline assignment: CDR1 SGHRS and CDR2 YFSETQ. There are 15 residues in the CDR3. The CDR3 here is CASSLGQVDNSPLHF.

The chain employs TRBV12-3 or TRBV12-4 and TRBJ1-1; the D call from TCRdb, TRBD1, cannot be confirmed without DNA. This CDR3 comprises 14 residues. The CDR3 is CASSLQGARTEAFF.

The chain couples TRBV10-3 to TRBJ1-2. The CDR3 is made up of 15 amino acids. Germline V gene lookup returns CDR1 ENHRY and CDR2 SYGVKD. CDR3 sequence: CAISESAGANYGYTF.

The chain is built from TRBV27 and TRBJ1-5; TCRdb's D call of TRBD1 is untestable without DNA. The germline gives CDR1 MNHEY, CDR2 SMNVEV (reference sequence). The CDR3 consists of 15 residues. This CDR3 is CASSFGQGMDQPQHF.

The gene calls are TRBV27 and TRBJ2-3. The CDR3 length is 14 residues. Germline values: CDR1 MNHEY, CDR2 SMNVEV (reference sequence). The CDR3 is CASAWGLATDTQYF.

The chain is built from TRBV3-1 and TRBJ2-2; TCRdb selects TRBD2, and the lack of DNA leaves this call unchecked. CDR1 LGHDT and CDR2 YNNKEL come from the germline V gene (reference sequence). The length of the CDR3 is 14 residues. This chain's CDR3 is CASSPTIGTGELFF.

The chain has TRBV20-1 and TRBJ1-1; with no DNA, the TCRdb D assignment of TRBD1 cannot be verified. The CDR3 totals 12 residues. Germline CDR1 is DFQATT and CDR2 is SNEGSKA (reference sequence). CDR3 residues: CSADRDSTEAFF.

The gene calls are TRBV4-3 and TRBJ2-5. CDR1 LGHNA and CDR2 YSLEER come from the germline V gene. CDR3 size: 14 residues. The CDR3 is CASSQDPNQETQYF.

The genes are TRBV5-6 and TRBJ1-1; TCRdb's D call of TRBD1 is untestable without DNA. This CDR3 has 14 residues. CDR1 is SGHDT and CDR2 is YYEEEE in the germline V gene. Here the CDR3 reads CASSCTGGACEAFF.

The rearrangement links TRBV12-3 or TRBV12-4 to TRBJ2-5; there is no DNA to check the TCRdb D call of TRBD1. The CDR3 totals 17 residues. The CDR3 spells CASSPGAGRSYQETQYF.

The V gene is TRBV4-3, the J gene TRBJ2-2; TCRdb outputs TRBD1, but without DNA this stays unchecked. CDR1 and CDR2 from the germline V gene are LGHNA and YSLEER. This CDR3 is built from 18 residues. CDR3 region: CASSQELFGGFPTGELFF.

The V call is TRBV7-2, the J call TRBJ2-1. Germline assignment: CDR1 SGHTA and CDR2 FQGNSA. This CDR3 is 12 amino acids long. The CDR3: CASSLINGEQFF.

The V gene is TRBV20-1, the J gene TRBJ1-5; TCRdb reports TRBD1, a call that lacks DNA to check it against. The CDR3 is made up of 14 amino acids. In germline, CDR1 is DFQATT, CDR2 SNEGSKA (reference sequence). The chain's CDR3 is CSASMPGGYSPQHF.

The chain is built from TRBV6-2 or TRBV6-3 and TRBJ2-1. The length of the CDR3 is 15 residues. Germline CDR1 is MNHEY and CDR2 is SVGEGT. The chain's CDR3 is CASSYAGASYNEQFF.

The genes are TRBV12-3 or TRBV12-4 and TRBJ1-1. This CDR3 spans 13 amino acids. CDR3 protein: CASSLELGTEAFF.

The V gene is TRBV15, the J gene TRBJ1-4. This CDR3 comprises 14 residues. Per the germline V gene, CDR1 is LNHNV and CDR2 is YYDKDF (reference sequence). The CDR3 loop reads CATSRDSQDEKLFF.

V is TRBV14 and J is TRBJ1-6. CDR1 is SGHDN and CDR2 is FVKESK in the germline V gene. The CDR3 length is 14 residues. CDR3 sequence: CASSQDRLNSPLHF. The full variable domain, its missing parts supplied by reference TRBV14 and TRBJ1-6, is EAGVTQFPSHSVIEKGQTVTLRCDPISGHDNLYWYRRVMGKEIKFLLHFVKESKQDESGMPNNRFLAERTGGTYSTLKVQPAELEDSGVYFCASSQDRLNSPLHFGNGTRLTVT.

This chain connects TRBV12-3 or TRBV12-4 to TRBJ2-3. The CDR3 consists of 12 residues. This chain's CDR3 is CASSVSGDTQYF.

The rearrangement uses TRBV19 and TRBJ1-1. This CDR3 spans 11 amino acids. Germline CDR1 reads LNHDA; CDR2 reads SQIVND (reference sequence). The CDR3 here is CASSMVTEAFF.

The chain recombines TRBV5-1 with TRBJ1-1; the D call from TCRdb, TRBD1, cannot be confirmed without DNA. CDR1 is SGHRS, CDR2 YFSETQ, per germline. The CDR3 extends over 15 amino acids. This CDR3 reads CASSLEQGARTEAFF.

The chain uses TRBV20-1 and TRBJ1-1; no DNA is available, so the TRBD1 call from TCRdb remains unchecked. This CDR3 has 14 residues. CDR1 is DFQATT, CDR2 SNEGSKA, per germline (reference sequence). The CDR3 loop is CSAPRGGGDTEAFF.

V usage is TRBV4-2 and J usage is TRBJ1-2; the D gene TCRdb calls, TRBD1, cannot be checked with no DNA. The length of the CDR3 is 15 residues. The V gene's germline CDR1 is LGHNA and CDR2 YNFKEQ. This CDR3 is CASSQVGQGRVSYTF.

The chain joins TRBV24-1 to TRBJ2-1; TCRdb returns TRBD2, unconfirmable since there is no DNA. Germline loops: CDR1 KGHDR, CDR2 SFDVKD. This CDR3 has 14 residues. CDR3 region: CATSNHGAGDEQFF.